The text below deals with one TCR beta chain. Generated by immunoSEQ multiplex PCR, the TCRdb table keeps only in-frame clones and is missing some. The sample has approximately 110,000 clones; under 95% are singletons. Germline V gene lookup returns CDR1 MNHEY and CDR2 SVGAGI. The CDR3 has 14 amino acids. V dropped 8 bases and J dropped 2; count of bases not matched to a gene: 6. This sample is part of a study of OX40 agonist ivuxolimab in advanced cancers. Autoimmune disease history or systemic immunosuppression led to patient exclusion. Material: CD4+ or CD8+ T cells sorted from blood, obtained in a trial of the OX40 agonist ivuxolimab. The V call is TRBV6-5, the J call TRBJ1-1; TRBD1 matches at 9 bases. The clonotype originates from an adult with an advanced solid tumor such as melanoma, head and neck, liver or kidney cancer. The CDR3 loop reads CASALTGGNTEAFF. As DNA, the CDR3 is TGTGCCAGCGCATTGACAGGGGGTAACACTGAAGCTTTCTTT.